One sample yielded the 24 T cell receptor beta chains listed below, sequenced in a study of CD8 T cells in Susac syndrome. Random hexamers were used to reverse transcribe 0.5 to 1 ug of RNA. TCRdb analysed the immunoSEQ multiplex PCR reads with MiXCR anew, one entry per CDR3 protein. Of roughly 120,000 distinct CDR3 sequences in the sample, 90% to 95% were seen once. Sequenced input: CD4+ T cells from PBMCs. The receptor source for this set is a human donor in good health.

This sequence joins TRBV7-2 and TRBJ2-2; D possibly corresponds to TRBD2 (6 bases). This CDR3 spans 18 amino acids. Germline CDR1 is SGHTA and CDR2 is FQGNSA. The V end lost 5 bases, the J end lost 4 bases, and 23 bases lay between the germline ends. CDR3 residues: CASSQRISGNWGTGELFF. CDR3 DNA: TGTGCCAGCAGCCAAAGGATTAGCGGAAATTGGGGCACCGGGGAGCTGTTTTTT.

The chain couples TRBV19 to TRBJ2-7; D call uncertain. The CDR3 covers 15 residues. Germline V CDR1 and CDR2: LNHDA, SQIVND (reference sequence). V gave up 5 bases and J gave up 4 bases, with 18 bases separating them. CDR3 sequence (DNA): TGTGCCAGTAGTGTCGACGGGCTTCTCGGGTACGAGCAGTACTTC. Amino acid sequence: CASSVDGLLGYEQYF.

The chain couples TRBV5-4 to TRBJ2-5, with 9 bases identical to TRBD2. CDR1 is SGHNT, CDR2 YYREEE, per germline (reference sequence). The CDR3 is made up of 15 amino acids. The trim removed 4 bases at V and 1 base at J, leaving 5 bases unmatched. For the CDR3, the DNA is TGTGCCAGCAGCGAGACTAGCGGACCCCAAGAGACCCAGTACTTC. Encoded protein: CASSETSGPQETQYF.

V is TRBV11-2 and J is TRBJ2-1; weak D call: TRBD1 (6 bases). V gave up 5 bases and J gave up 6 bases, with 11 bases separating them. This CDR3 comprises 13 residues. Germline lookup yields CDR1 SGHAT and CDR2 FQNNGV. CDR3 DNA: TGTGCCAGCAGCCCCGGACAGACCAATGAGCAGTTCTTC. Encoded protein: CASSPGQTNEQFF. Together with reference TRBV11-2 and TRBJ2-1, the CDR3 gives the full variable domain: EAGVAQSPRYKIIEKRQSVAFWCNPISGHATLYWYQQILGQGPKLLIQFQNNGVVDDSQLPKDRFSAERLKGVDSTLKIQPAKLEDSAVYLCASSPGQTNEQFFGPGTRLTVL.

The chain combines TRBV27 with TRBJ1-1; 9 bases are shared with TRBD1. Germline V gene data show CDR1 as MNHEY and CDR2 as SMNVEV (reference sequence). The V segment lost 4 bases and the J segment 4 bases; nucleotides outside the gene matches: 13. The CDR3 contains 17 residues. The CDR3 bases are TGTGCCAGCAGTTACAGGGGGCTGACCACATGGGGCACTGAAGCTTTCTTT. Residues: CASSYRGLTTWGTEAFF.

The chain employs TRBV7-2 and TRBJ2-2, with TRBD2 identical over 7 bases. Trimming took 1 base from V and 4 from J; bases not matched to a gene: 0. Germline values: CDR1 SGHTA, CDR2 FQGNSA. There are 14 residues in the CDR3. CDR3 sequence (DNA): TGTGCCAGCAGCTTAGGGGGGGGCACCGGGGAGCTGTTTTTT. This translates into CASSLGGGTGELFF.

This chain links TRBV3-1 with TRBJ1-5, with a weak D call TRBD1 (5 bases). The CDR3 has 14 amino acids. The germline V and J ends were trimmed by 4 bases and 5 bases, with 12 bases remaining between them. From germline, CDR1 is LGHDT and CDR2 YNNKEL (reference sequence). CDR3 residues: CASSPRDGHQPQHF. The CDR3, as DNA: TGTGCCAGCAGCCCCCGGGACGGCCATCAGCCCCAGCATTTT.

The table lists this clonotype with a count of one. The chain links TRBV7-2 to TRBJ1-1, with 8 bases lining up with TRBD1. Germline loops: CDR1 SGHTA, CDR2 FQGNSA. V dropped 5 bases and J dropped 4; count of bases not matched to a gene: 6. This CDR3 region has 14 residues. The CDR3 bases are TGTGCCAGCAGCATAATAGACAGGGGCACTGAAGCTTTCTTT. This sequence encodes CASSIIDRGTEAFF.

The genes are TRBV2 and TRBJ2-7; D is ambiguous. Germline values: CDR1 SNHLY, CDR2 FYNNEI. V lost 9 bases, J lost 3 bases, and 9 bases lay in between. The length of the CDR3 is 11 residues. This chain's CDR3 is CASTTHYEQYF. CDR3 nucleotides: TGTGCCAGTACCACCCACTACGAGCAGTACTTC.

The chain recombines TRBV15 with TRBJ2-1; 15 positions agree with TRBD2. V lost 3 bases to trimming and J lost 10 bases; unmatched junction nucleotides: 4. CDR3 length: 15 amino acids. Germline V gene lookup returns CDR1 LNHNV and CDR2 YYDKDF (reference sequence). The CDR3 nucleotides read TGTGCCACCAGCAGCGGACTAGCGGGAGGGGACGAGCAGTTCTTC. Translating gives CATSSGLAGGDEQFF.

The CDR3 DNA reads as TGTGCCAGCAGCCAAGAATCTTTCTACAATGAGCAGTTCTTC. This sequence encodes CASSQESFYNEQFF. The V and J genes are TRBV3-1 and TRBJ2-1; D not certain. Germline values: CDR1 LGHDT, CDR2 YNNKEL (reference sequence). The V and J ends lost 0 bases and 3 bases respectively, with 6 bases between them. The CDR3 covers 14 residues.

V and J are TRBV25-1 and TRBJ2-5; possible D gene TRBD2, 5 bases. The CDR3 runs 17 residues. Germline V CDR1 and CDR2: MGHDK, SYGVNS. The V end was cut by 4 bases, the J end by 1 base, with 19 bases between. The CDR3 nucleotides are TGTGCCAGCAGTGCTCTCCGGAGCCGGGGAGTCCAAGAGACCCAGTACTTC. As protein: CASSALRSRGVQETQYF.

V is TRBV20-1 and J is TRBJ1-2; D is undetermined. Germline loops: CDR1 DFQATT, CDR2 SNEGSKA (reference sequence). This CDR3 has 14 amino acids. V was clipped by 0 bases and J by 4 bases, with 12 bases between them. CDR3 coding DNA: TGCAGTGCTAGAGATCCAGGCCTACCCTATGGCTACACCTTC. Translating gives CSARDPGLPYGYTF.

The rearrangement joins TRBV28 to TRBJ2-2, with a possible D match to TRBD1 (6 bases). The V gene's germline CDR1 is MDHEN and CDR2 SYDVKM. Trimming pared 7 bases from V and 1 base from J, leaving 13 bases between. This CDR3 contains 15 residues. The CDR3 loop is CASISPGQNTGELFF. In DNA, the CDR3 is TGTGCCAGCATTTCCCCGGGACAGAACACCGGGGAGCTGTTTTTT.

The chain uses TRBV29-1 and TRBJ1-2; D possibly corresponds to TRBD1 (5 bases). Germline V gene sequence: CDR1 SQVTM, CDR2 ANQGSEA. This CDR3 has 12 residues. The V gene lost 4 bases and the J gene lost 0 bases, with 6 bases spanning the gap. In DNA form, the CDR3 reads TGCAGCGTTGGGGGGTCTAACTATGGCTACACCTTC. This encodes CSVGGSNYGYTF.

The chain carries TRBV5-1 and TRBJ2-3; 7 nucleotides line up with TRBD2. The ends lost 3 bases at V and 0 bases at J; junction bases unmatched: 10. The CDR3 is 17 amino acids. Germline assignment: CDR1 SGHRS and CDR2 YFSETQ. CDR3 nucleotides: TGCGCCAGCAGCTATCTCGGCGGGAGTCGAAGCACAGATACGCAGTATTTT. Its protein is CASSYLGGSRSTDTQYF.

Points on this clonotype: One end of the junction fails to match germline, which may point to a read error. The gene calls are TRBV27 and TRBJ1-1; 7 bases match TRBD1. The CDR3 is made up of 16 amino acids. Germline CDR1 and CDR2: MNHEY and SMNVEV (reference sequence). The CDR3 reads CASSSSPDRVNTEAFF. In DNA form, the CDR3 reads TGTGCCAGCAGTTCGAGCCCTGACAGGGTGAATACTGAAGCTTTCTTT.

CDR3: CASSLVNLGYEQFF. For the CDR3, the DNA is TGTGCCAGCAGCTTAGTCAACTTAGGGTATGAGCAGTTCTTC. V is TRBV7-2 and J is TRBJ2-1; D gene unclear. This CDR3 is 14 amino acids long. Germline V gene sequence: CDR1 SGHTA, CDR2 FQGNSA. The V and J ends lost 1 base and 8 bases respectively, with 12 bases between them.

The V gene is TRBV21-1, the J gene TRBJ1-2; TRBD1, the table's D call, lacks a check against the DNA. TRBV21-1 is tagged as a pseudogene. The CDR3 runs 16 residues. CDR3 sequence reads: CASSAHNRTEEYGYTF. CDR3 coding DNA: TGTGCCAGCAGCGCACACAACCGGACAGAAGAGTATGGCTACACCTTC.

The chain combines TRBV20-1 with TRBJ1-2; TRBD1 matches at 7 bases. CDR3 length: 14 amino acids. Germline-derived CDR1 and CDR2 are DFQATT and SNEGSKA (reference sequence). Germline trimming cut 6 bases from V and 5 bases from J; bases unmatched to any gene: 12. CDR3 in amino acids: CSARETGSDYGYTF. Here the CDR3 DNA reads TGCAGTGCCCGAGAGACAGGGTCGGATTATGGCTACACCTTC.

This clonotype was observed a single time. J is TRBJ1-1 and V is TRBV29-1; D gene ambiguous. V was pared by 4 bases and J by 1 base, with 4 bases between. The CDR3 is 11 residues long. The germline V gene has CDR1 SQVTM and CDR2 ANQGSEA. The CDR3 is CSVVANTEAFF. The CDR3 DNA reads as TGCAGCGTTGTCGCGAACACTGAAGCTTTCTTT.

This chain joins TRBV29-1 and TRBJ1-1; perhaps TRBD1 as D (6 bases). The germline V and J ends were trimmed by 5 bases and 1 base, with 11 bases remaining between them. The V gene's germline CDR1 is SQVTM and CDR2 ANQGSEA. The CDR3 sequence is 13 residues long. In nucleotides, the CDR3 is TGCAGCGTTAAGCGACAGGCGAACACTGAAGCTTTCTTT. It encodes CSVKRQANTEAFF. The entire variable domain, with the rest obtained from reference TRBV29-1 and TRBJ1-1, is as follows: SAVISQKPSRDICQRGTSLTIQCQVDSQVTMMFWYRQQPGQSLTLIATANQGSEATYESGFVIDKFPISRPNLTFSTLTVSNMSPEDSSIYLCSVKRQANTEAFFGQGTRLTVV.

A note on this clonotype: The junction differs from germline at one of its ends, possibly a read error. The V and J genes are TRBV2 and TRBJ2-3, with 8 bases matching TRBD2. Germline loops: CDR1 SNHLY, CDR2 FYNNEI. The CDR3 covers 14 residues. The CDR3, as DNA: TGTGCCAGCACTGAAAGCCTAGCGGGAGATACGCAGTATTTT. Encoded protein: CASTESLAGDTQYF. The entire variable domain, with the rest obtained from reference TRBV2 and TRBJ2-3, is as follows: EPEVTQTPSHQVTQMGQEVILRCVPISNHLYFYWYRQILGQKVEFLVSFYNNEISEKSEIFDDQFSVERPDGSNFTLKIRSTKLEDSAMYFCASTESLAGDTQYFGPGTRLTVL.

The V call is TRBV30, the J call TRBJ1-1, with D possibly matching TRBD1 (6 bases). The V and J ends lost 5 bases and 7 bases respectively, with 11 bases between them. The CDR3 covers 11 residues. Germline CDR1 and CDR2: GTSNPN and SVGIG (reference sequence). CDR3 loop: CAWQGIREAFF. The CDR3 nucleotides are TGTGCCTGGCAGGGGATACGTGAAGCTTTCTTT.